Sequencing of this T cell receptor (beta chain) was carried out in a study of spatial heterogeneity in lung cancer. Time point specified: sample taken at primary tumor resection. No cell sorting; template was whole RNA from tumor, lung tissue or PBMC. Germline V gives CDR1 MDHEN, CDR2 SYDVKM. The CDR3 sequence is 15 residues long. Trimming at V came to 1 base and at J to 7 bases, leaving 7 bases not matched to a gene. Each TCR cDNA molecule carried a unique molecular identifier. TCRdb itself ran the 5' RACE reads through MiXCR, one entry per CDR3 protein. The data contain fewer than 20,000 distinct CDR3 sequences, about 20% of them seen just once; the ten biggest clones take up more than 12%.

The clonotype originates from a male donor with early-stage non-small cell lung cancer. Here the sequenced sample was PBMCs, taken at surgery. The chain couples TRBV28 to TRBJ2-1; 7 nucleotides align to TRBD1. The CDR3 bases are TGTGCCAGCAGTTTATACCAGGGGGACGGTAATGAGCAGTTCTTC. Amino acid sequence: CASSLYQGDGNEQFF.